This is a list of T cell receptor beta chains from one sample in a study of shared clonotypes between healthy human individuals. This table comes from immunoSEQ multiplex PCR, and its TCRdb copy is limited to in-frame clones, with some not included. This table has 950,000 to 1,100,000 clones, around 74% appearing once. The sample was memory CD4+ T cells sorted from blood. The receptors derive from a man younger than 35 in good health. Each CDR3 is given with its conserved first and last residue. D genes are given only for firm matches. Size values are once, few and many counts, or a class for expanded clones, and some rows have none.

>NA|13|TRBV14|NA|TRBJ1-5
TGTGCCAGCAGCCCAGGGAGCAATCAGCCCCAGCATTTT
CASSPGSNQPQHF
>NA|13|TRBV10-1|NA|TRBJ2-1
TGCGCCAGCAGTGACCAGGGGAGGAGTGAGCAGTTCTTC
CASSDQGRSEQFF
>NA|13|TRBV5-1|NA|TRBJ1-4
TGCGCCAGCAGCCGAGACGGCGACGAAAAACTGTTTTTT
CASSRDGDEKLFF
>TRBD2|17|TRBV27|NA|TRBJ2-1
TGTGCCAGCAGTTTTGGACTAGCGGGAGGGCCGTTTTTTGAGCAGTTCTTC
CASSFGLAGGPFFEQFF
>TRBD2|16|TRBV5-4|NA|TRBJ2-2
TGTGCCAGCAGCTTGGCCGGGAGGGGGAACACCGGGGAGCTGTTTTTT
CASSLAGRGNTGELFF
>NA|12|TRBV2|NA|TRBJ1-2
TGTGCCAGCAGGGACACCATCTATGGCTACACCTTC
CASRDTIYGYTF
>NA|13|TRBV5-1|NA|TRBJ2-7
TGCGCCAGCAGCTCCTCCCCGGGCTACGAGCAGTACTTC
CASSSSPGYEQYF
>NA|17|TRBV5-1|NA|TRBJ2-5
TGCGCCAGCAGCTTGGGCCTGAGTGGGCCCCCTAAAGAGACCCAGTACTTC
CASSLGLSGPPKETQYF
>NA|14|TRBV19|NA|TRBJ2-2
TGTGCCAGTACTTGGACAGGAGGGACCGGGGAGCTGTTTTTT
CASTWTGGTGELFF
>NA|16|TRBV19|NA|TRBJ2-1
TGTGCCAGTAGTATCTTCGAGTTAGGTGGTCGCAATGAGCAGTTCTTC
CASSIFELGGRNEQFF
>NA|17|TRBV6-1|NA|TRBJ2-1
TGTGCCAGCAGTGGCAGACTCCGGGACTTTTCCTACAATGAGCAGTTCTTC
CASSGRLRDFSYNEQFF
>TRBD2|17|TRBV7-9|NA|TRBJ2-7
TGTGCCAGCAGCTCCTTGGTAGCGGGATCCCTCTCCTACGAGCAGTACTTC
CASSSLVAGSLSYEQYF
>TRBD2|17|TRBV2|once|TRBJ2-4
TGTGCCAGCAGCAGCGGTGTAGCGGGGGGGTCCAAAAACATTCAGTACTTC
CASSSGVAGGSKNIQYF
>NA|15|TRBV7-7|once|TRBJ2-1
TGTGCTAGCAGCCCCTCTAGCGCTAAAACGGATGAGCAGTTCTTC
CASSPSSAKTDEQFF
>NA|14|TRBV30|few|TRBJ1-5
TGTGCCTGGAGTTCCACAGGTAACAATCAGCCCCAGCATTTT
CAWSSTGNNQPQHF
>NA|12|TRBV6-1|NA|TRBJ2-3
TGTGCCAGCAGTGAACAGGCAGATACGCAGTATTTT
CASSEQADTQYF
>TRBD2|18|TRBV9|NA|TRBJ2-1
TGTGCCAGCAGCGTAGCGTTTGCTAGCGGGGGCCTTTACAATGAGCAGTTCTTC
CASSVAFASGGLYNEQFF
>NA|14|TRBV6-1|many|TRBJ1-1
TGTGCCAGCAGTGACTCTTCGCGGGCGGCTGAAGCTTTCTTT
CASSDSSRAAEAFF
>NA|13|TRBV30|few|TRBJ1-1
TGTGCCCAAGAGGTACAGGGAAGAGGTGAAGCTTTCTTT
CAQEVQGRGEAFF
>NA|15|TRBV4-3|few|TRBJ2-5
TGCGCCAGCAGCCAAGGATACAGGCTCCAAGAGACCCAGTACTTC
CASSQGYRLQETQYF
>TRBD1|15|TRBV5-1|NA|TRBJ1-5
TGCGCCAGCAGCTTAACAGGGGGCTCGGATCAGCCCCAGCATTTT
CASSLTGGSDQPQHF
>TRBD2|14|TRBV29-1|NA|TRBJ2-1
TGCAGCGTTGCCGGGACTAGCAGGATGAATGAGCAGTTCTTC
CSVAGTSRMNEQFF
>NA|12|TRBV6-5|few|TRBJ2-1
TGTGCCAGCTGGGACTTTTTCAGTGAGCAGTTCTTC
CASWDFFSEQFF
>NA|14|TRBV28|NA|TRBJ1-6
TGTGCCAGCAGTTTATTACAGGGAAATTCACCCCTCCACTTT
CASSLLQGNSPLHF
>NA|14|TRBV19|NA|TRBJ1-5
TGTGCCAGTAGCTCCGGACGGTCCAATCAGCCCCAGCATTTT
CASSSGRSNQPQHF
>TRBD1|15|TRBV28|NA|TRBJ2-7
TGTGCCAGCAGCTTGTCCGGGACAGGGGCGTACGAGCAGTACTTC
CASSLSGTGAYEQYF
>NA|11|TRBV18|NA|TRBJ2-5
TGTGCCAGCTCACCGATGGGGACCCAGTACTTC
CASSPMGTQYF
>NA|15|TRBV19|NA|TRBJ1-1
TGTGCCAGTAGTCGAGCTCGGACGGGGAACACTGAAGCTTTCTTT
CASSRARTGNTEAFF
>NA|16|TRBV4-2|NA|TRBJ2-1
TGTGCCAGCAGCCAAGAGGAAAGGGGCCCCTACAATGAGCAGTTCTTC
CASSQEERGPYNEQFF
>TRBD2|16|TRBV29-1|NA|TRBJ2-3
TGCAGCGTTGTCCTTCGGACTAGCGGGAGCACAGATACGCAGTATTTT
CSVVLRTSGSTDTQYF
>TRBD1|13|TRBV10-2|NA|TRBJ2-5
TGCGCCAGCTCATTACAGGGGGTAGAGACCCAGTACTTC
CASSLQGVETQYF
>TRBD1|14|TRBV18|NA|TRBJ2-7
TGTGCCAGCTCGGCGGGACAGGGACCCTACGAGCAGTACTTC
CASSAGQGPYEQYF
>NA|15|TRBV6-6|NA|TRBJ1-2
TGTGCCAGCAGTTACGGTCTATTGGGAAACTATGGCTACACCTTC
CASSYGLLGNYGYTF
>NA|13|TRBV29-1|NA|TRBJ2-5
TGCAGCGGTTGTAGGGAGGACAGGGAGACCCAGTACTTC
CSGCREDRETQYF
>NA|17|TRBV4-1|NA|TRBJ2-1
TGCGCCAGCAGCCAAGGAATCCAGCGCCAATCCTACAATGAGCAGTTCTTC
CASSQGIQRQSYNEQFF